Sequencing of this T cell receptor beta chain was carried out in a study of blood T cell repertoires in COVID-19 (dated by TCRdb to 2018 to 2020). Study-wide context: Collaborator samples came from the United States, Italy and Spain and covered acute and convalescent phases of COVID-19. The dataset comprised deeply sampled blood TCRbeta repertoires from subjects exposed to, actively infected with, or recovered from COVID-19. The samples were drawn from the first 160 participants of the ongoing ImmuneRACE study and from 1,200 or so subjects provided by 6 global collaborators. Where available, HLA class I and class II types were obtained from metadata supplied by the sample provider rather than from assay-based typing. The material from the prospective study consisted of cDNA or gDNA derived from T cells, B-cell-depleted T cells, or PBMCs. A freely available public database, intended as a resource for researchers studying the immune response to SARS-CoV-2, is where the repertoires were released. The sample metadata nearly always contained a de-identified subject ID, COVID-19 status, age in years and sex. The study at large found these results: How much clinical and demographic metadata was included differed by source and by participant, and the metadata was provided uncurated.

Whole blood was collected in K2EDTA tubes by collaborating institutions according to the institutions' own protocols. For TCRbeta analysis, collaborator samples were shipped as frozen whole blood, as isolated PBMCs, or as DNA extracted from either sample type. Counted from cysteine to phenylalanine, this CDR3 has 19 amino acids. Only the CDR3 region is kept as DNA, spanning 57 bases read in frame from base 1. The germline V gene encodes CDR1 LGHDT and CDR2 YNNKEL (reference sequence). Here V drops 6 bases and J drops 0 bases, and the junction holds 14 bases not matched to any gene. Concerning this clone itself: Which antigen it targets is not known. No much larger clonotype is one base removed from it; base qualities were not supplied.

TCRbeta CDR3 regions were amplified from genomic DNA using the immunoSEQ Assay, a bias-controlled multiplex PCR. In the authors' own workflow: The number of nucleated cells in each sample was estimated from the amplification of reference gene primers within the assay. To quantify the absolute abundance of each unique TCRbeta CDR3 rearrangement, sequence reads were collapsed and filtered. Productive Simpson clonality was computed per sample as the square root of Simpson's diversity index over productive rearrangements. The table was pulled from immuneACCESS by TCRdb, which kept in-frame rearrangements only. Such tables lose some clones; where checked, under half of the loss comes from unresolved V genes, and the rest has no known cause. V, J and clone size derive from that table, while D and trimming were established from the DNA sequence. The sample table records more than 110,000 clones; just under 90% of these occur just once. The ten largest account for more than 3.5% of the sample.

The sequenced sample consisted of peripheral blood. The TCR was taken from a woman aged 40 to 49 with acute or convalescent COVID-19. The chain is made from TRBV3-1 (or the pseudogene TRBV3-2) and TRBJ1-2, and 12 junction bases match TRBD1. The nucleotide sequence is TGTGCCAGCAGACCTAACCCGGGACAGGGGGCGGGAGCTAACTATGGCTACACCTTC. The resulting protein is CASRPNPGQGAGANYGYTF.